Detailed here is one T cell receptor (beta chain). This table comes from immunoSEQ multiplex PCR, and its TCRdb copy is limited to in-frame clones, with some not included. The sample holds under 200,000 clones, approximately 79% seen once. This CDR3 has 16 amino acids. Unmatched junction bases numbered 1, after V lost 0 bases and J lost 3 bases. CDR1 SGDLS and CDR2 YYNGEE come from the germline V gene. The data are from a study of blood T cell repertoires in COVID-19. Whole-study context: The cDNA or gDNA used as material had been derived from T cells, B-cell-depleted T cells, or PBMCs.

The chain couples TRBV9 to TRBJ2-2, with 11 nucleotides matching TRBD2. Sample: peripheral blood. The TCR originated in a woman at least 80 years old with acute or convalescent COVID-19. DNA for the CDR3: TGTGCCAGCAGCGTAGAACTAGCGGGAGACACCGGGGAGCTGTTTTTT. This translates into CASSVELAGDTGELFF.